The 10 T cell receptor beta chains below were found in one sample sequenced in a study of radiation and T cells in renal cell carcinoma. Produced via immunoSEQ multiplex PCR; TCRdb's table is partial and in-frame only. The sample lists 120,000 to 150,000 clones, roughly 90% occurring once. Time point in this sample: baseline pretreatment blood. The treatment here: 15 Gy SBRT to primary tumor, nephrectomy 4 weeks later. Sequencing used blood, obtained from a patient whose treatment included radiotherapy and nephrectomy. Receptor source: a woman in her 70s with renal cell carcinoma.

This sequence joins TRBV6-4 and TRBJ1-2, with D hard to call. Trimming shortened V by 3 bases and J by 0 bases, and 11 bases separated the two germline ends. The CDR3 spans 15 residues. The germline CDR1 and CDR2 sequences are MRHNA and SNTAGT. Here the CDR3 reads CASSEVAAPNYGYTF. The CDR3 nucleotides are TGTGCCAGCAGTGAGGTGGCAGCCCCTAACTATGGCTACACCTTC.

The chain carries TRBV7-3 and TRBJ2-1; D remains unclear. V was clipped by 0 bases and J by 10 bases, with 13 bases between them. This CDR3 is built from 14 residues. Looked up from germline, CDR1 is SGHTA and CDR2 is FQGTGA. The CDR3, as DNA: TGTGCCAGCAGCTTAACTTCAGACACTCCGGAGCAGTTCTTC. As protein: CASSLTSDTPEQFF.

The chain employs TRBV5-1 and TRBJ2-3; TRBD2 matches 13 bases. V gave up 4 bases and J gave up 1 base; unmatched junction bases: 6. This CDR3 comprises 17 residues. Germline values: CDR1 SGHRS, CDR2 YFSETQ. This CDR3 reads CASSPGGTSGGTDTQYF. The CDR3 nucleotides are TGCGCCAGCAGCCCCGGGGGGACTAGCGGGGGCACAGATACGCAGTATTTT.

V is TRBV4-1 and J is TRBJ1-5; perhaps TRBD1 as D (6 bases). This CDR3 spans 16 amino acids. With 3 bases removed from V and 1 base from J, the gap between germline ends came to 13 bases. Germline V gene sequence: CDR1 MGHRA, CDR2 YSYEKL. CDR3 region: CASSHVGRGSNQPQHF. CDR3 bases: TGCGCCAGCAGCCACGTAGGTAGGGGGAGCAATCAGCCCCAGCATTTT.

V usage is TRBV5-1 and J usage is TRBJ1-1; TRBD1 is a possible D gene (6 bases). V lost 4 bases and J lost 3, with 16 bases in between. Germline lookup yields CDR1 SGHRS and CDR2 YFSETQ. The CDR3 spans 15 residues. The CDR3 region has the DNA TGCGCCAGCAGCACCACGACAGGCAGTTACACTGAAGCTTTCTTT. It is translated as CASSTTTGSYTEAFF.

The table lists this clone with a count of one. The rearrangement links TRBV9 to TRBJ2-1; D is perhaps TRBD1 (6 bases). CDR1 and CDR2 from the germline V gene are SGDLS and YYNGEE. The CDR3 extends over 14 amino acids. Trimming removed 2 bases at V and 6 bases at J, with 12 bases between. The chain's CDR3 is CASSVLGASNEQFF. The CDR3 coding sequence is TGTGCCAGCAGCGTGTTGGGGGCCAGCAATGAGCAGTTCTTC.

V usage is TRBV5-1 and J usage is TRBJ1-2, with D uncertain. Germline-derived CDR1 and CDR2 are SGHRS and YFSETQ. V was pared by 0 bases and J by 6 bases, with 12 bases between. This CDR3 spans 14 amino acids. The CDR3: CASSLVLAGNGYTF. CDR3 in DNA: TGCGCCAGCAGCTTGGTATTAGCTGGGAATGGCTACACCTTC.

Concerning this clone itself: The sample holds other DNA sequences that translate to the same CDR3. This rearrangement joins TRBV5-1 to TRBJ1-2; 9 bases align to TRBD1. The CDR3 runs 13 residues. The J segment lost 5 bases and the V segment lost 4 bases, leaving 3 bases of the junction unmatched. The V gene's germline CDR1 is SGHRS and CDR2 YFSETQ. The CDR3 DNA follows: TGCGCCAGCAGCAGTGGACAGGGGTATGGCTACACCTTC. Translation: CASSSGQGYGYTF.

The chain recombines TRBV30 with TRBJ2-7; 7 bases line up with TRBD2. The CDR3 has 14 amino acids. CDR1 is GTSNPN, CDR2 SVGIG, per germline (reference sequence). V shed 4 bases, J shed 2 bases, and the junction held 8 bases outside the gene matches. CDR3 in amino acids: CAWIGGGKPYEQYF. In DNA, the CDR3 is TGTGCCTGGATTGGGGGGGGGAAACCCTACGAGCAGTACTTC.

In its sample, this clone was seen a few times. The J gene is TRBJ2-2, the V gene TRBV6-6; no reliable D call. The CDR3 has 12 residues. CDR1 is MNHNY and CDR2 is SVGAGI in the germline V gene (reference sequence). V was clipped by 2 bases and J by 6 bases, with 4 bases between them. This CDR3 reads CASSYGSGELFF. The CDR3 nucleotides are TGTGCCAGCAGTTACGGGTCCGGGGAGCTGTTTTTT.